The T cell receptor (beta chain) under discussion was sequenced for a study of blood T cell repertoires in COVID-19. Overall study context: COVID-19 samples, acute and convalescent, were from the United States, Italy and Spain.

Authors' methods: The assay estimated nucleated cells by amplifying reference gene primers. This table comes from immunoSEQ multiplex PCR, and its TCRdb copy is limited to in-frame clones, with some not included. V and J calls and clone size are given by that table; D and trimming were obtained from the DNA. The sample consists of roughly 250,000 clones, approximately 84% of them appearing once. V was pared by 10 bases and J by 3 bases, with 5 bases of the junction left unmatched. The CDR3 is 13 residues long. CDR1 ENHRY and CDR2 SYGVKD come from the germline V gene. The receptor's source is a man in his fifties with active or convalescent COVID-19. J is TRBJ1-4 and V is TRBV10-3; the match to TRBD1 covers 7 bases. Input material: peripheral blood. CDR3 amino acids: CATMTGPNEKLFF. CDR3 DNA sequence: TGTGCCACCATGACAGGGCCTAATGAAAAACTGTTTTTT.